This TCR beta chain was sequenced during a study of T cells in Graves' hyperthyroidism and ophthalmopathy. The CDR3 is made up of 15 amino acids. CDR1 MDHEN and CDR2 SYDVKM come from the germline V gene. Deletions cut 7 bases from V and 0 bases from J, with 15 bases between. This clonotype was seen at least ten times. Its antigen is still unknown. Whole-study findings and limits: Blood held most thyroid clonotypes expanded above 0.001 frequency.

RNA transcripts served as the template for amplifying TCR beta CDR3 regions. The HTBI primer set was used in a first-round RT-PCR of the TCR CDR3. Each CDR3 protein gets one entry after TCRdb re-called the multiplex PCR reads with MiXCR. The table has 500,000 to 750,000 distinct CDR3 sequences, over 12% seen once; the top ten hold about 6.6%. The sample taken for sequencing was blood. This clonotype was obtained from a young woman with Graves' ophthalmopathy. The chain has TRBV28 and TRBJ1-1; D uncertain. The CDR3 here is CASTTAGALNTEAFF. For the CDR3, the DNA is TGTGCCAGCACCACAGCCGGCGCACTGAACACTGAAGCTTTCTTT.